The 22 T cell receptor beta chains listed next were all sequenced from one sample in a study of cytomegalovirus exposure and HLA in healthy donors. The PCR made use of 60 Vbeta and 13 Jbeta primers. The protocol was immunoSEQ multiplex PCR, while the TCRdb copy is restricted to in-frame clones and leaves out a portion. Seen here are 200,000 or so clones, about 81% observed once, and the top ten hold around 2.7%. Sequencing was done on a sample of PBMCs. These receptors all come from a woman between 35 and 50 years old in good health and CMV-seronegative.

The sample holds a few counts of this clone. The genes are TRBV2 and TRBJ2-7; no clear D. Trimming left V 6 bases short and J 0 bases short, with 6 bases between. The CDR3 sequence is 12 residues long. The V gene's germline CDR1 is SNHLY and CDR2 FYNNEI. CDR3 protein: CASSTVSYEQYF. The CDR3 bases are TGTGCCAGCAGCACGGTCTCCTACGAGCAGTACTTC.

The V gene is TRBV11-2, the J gene TRBJ2-4; a possible D gene is TRBD2 (6 bases). This CDR3 comprises 16 residues. Per the germline V gene, CDR1 is SGHAT and CDR2 is FQNNGV. The germline V and J ends were trimmed by 0 bases and 7 bases, with 16 bases remaining between them. The CDR3 loop reads CASSLDGTPRGNIQYF. The CDR3 DNA is TGTGCCAGCAGCTTAGATGGGACTCCCCGGGGGAACATTCAGTACTTC.

The gene calls are TRBV7-2 and TRBJ2-6; D might be TRBD2 (5 bases). The CDR3 contains 18 residues. The germline CDR1 and CDR2 sequences are SGHTA and FQGNSA. Trimming stripped 3 bases from V and 0 bases from J, with 15 bases between. This CDR3 is CASSFEGGGVSGANVLTF. The CDR3 nucleotides are TGTGCCAGCAGCTTCGAGGGTGGCGGAGTCTCTGGGGCCAACGTCCTGACTTTC.

The rearrangement links TRBV7-3 to TRBJ2-1; 12 nucleotides line up with TRBD2. Germline V gene data show CDR1 as SGHTA and CDR2 as FQGTGA. Trimming cost V 4 bases and J 2 bases; bases outside gene matches: 3. The CDR3 is 16 residues long. The CDR3 protein is CASSSTSGSTYNEQFF. The CDR3 DNA follows: TGTGCCAGCAGCTCGACTAGCGGGAGTACCTACAATGAGCAGTTCTTC.

The chain has TRBV15 and TRBJ2-4; TRBD1 might be the D (6 bases). Trimming took 0 bases from V and 8 from J, leaving 14 bases between them. Germline V gene data show CDR1 as LNHNV and CDR2 as YYDKDF (reference sequence). The length of the CDR3 is 15 residues. CDR3 in amino acids: CATSRERGRGDIQYF. CDR3 nucleotide sequence: TGTGCCACCAGCAGAGAAAGGGGCAGGGGTGACATTCAGTACTTC.

The V gene is TRBV11-2, the J gene TRBJ2-2; possible D gene TRBD2, 7 bases. CDR3 length: 17 amino acids. Germline CDR1 SGHAT, CDR2 FQNNGV. Trimming took 5 bases from V and 5 from J, leaving 21 bases between them. Written as DNA, the CDR3 is TGTGCCAGCAGCCGCAGGGGCGGCGGGAGAGGGACCGGGGAGCTGTTTTTT. This translates into CASSRRGGGRGTGELFF.

The chain links TRBV29-1 to TRBJ2-7; 7 nucleotides line up with TRBD2. From germline, CDR1 is SQVTM and CDR2 ANQGSEA. Unmatched junction bases numbered 6, after V lost 4 bases and J lost 3 bases. This CDR3 is built from 13 residues. Here the CDR3 reads CSVVRERGYEQYF. CDR3 coding DNA: TGCAGCGTTGTTCGCGAGCGGGGCTACGAGCAGTACTTC.

The CDR3 DNA is TGTGCCAGCAGTGAAGCCGCTAGCGGGAGAAAGGGAGAGACCCAGTACTTC. Protein product: CASSEAASGRKGETQYF. The V call is TRBV6-1, the J call TRBJ2-5; TRBD2 matches 10 bases. V shed 0 bases and J 4 bases; nucleotides not matched to a gene: 8. The V gene's germline CDR1 is MNHNS and CDR2 SASEGT. This CDR3 spans 17 amino acids.

The V gene is TRBV6-1, the J gene TRBJ2-5; tentative D call: TRBD1 (7 bases). This CDR3 has 14 residues. V was cut by 7 bases and J by 3 bases, with 15 bases left in between. Looked up from germline, CDR1 is MNHNS and CDR2 is SASEGT. The CDR3, as DNA: TGTGCCAGCAACAGGGGAGGAGGCGAAGAGACCCAGTACTTC. Amino acid sequence: CASNRGGGEETQYF.

This clone was seen once. The J gene is TRBJ2-5, the V gene TRBV7-8; possible D gene TRBD2, 6 bases. V was shortened by 5 bases and J by 0 bases, with 10 bases between the two germline ends. Germline CDR1 SGHVS, CDR2 FQNEAQ. This CDR3 is built from 14 residues. Here the CDR3 reads CASSPRGYQETQYF. DNA of the CDR3: TGTGCCAGCAGCCCACGGGGGTACCAAGAGACCCAGTACTTC.

V gene TRBV15 combines with J gene TRBJ1-4; D might be TRBD1 (5 bases). CDR3 size: 13 residues. Germline V gene data show CDR1 as LNHNV and CDR2 as YYDKDF (reference sequence). V was clipped by 6 bases and J by 8 bases, with 13 bases between them. The CDR3 reads CATRGGNGEKLFF. Written as DNA, the CDR3 is TGTGCCACCAGGGGGGGGAATGGAGAAAAACTGTTTTTT.

The chain links TRBV20-1 to TRBJ1-4; D is unresolved. The germline V gene encodes CDR1 DFQATT and CDR2 SNEGSKA (reference sequence). CDR3 length: 11 residues. Trimming took 6 bases from V and 6 from J, leaving 8 bases between them. Here the CDR3 reads CSAHGDEKLFF. CDR3 nucleotides: TGCAGTGCCCATGGAGATGAAAAACTGTTTTTT.

The genes are TRBV9 and TRBJ2-2; D is unclear. V lost 3 bases, J lost 5 bases, and 14 bases lay in between. The CDR3 consists of 15 residues. CDR1 and CDR2 (germline): SGDLS, YYNGEE. The CDR3 DNA is TGTGCCAGCAGCGCTACCCCAAACCCGACCGGGGAGCTGTTTTTT. Translated: CASSATPNPTGELFF.

The genes are TRBV20-1 and TRBJ1-1, with a weak D call TRBD1 (6 bases). CDR3 length equals 11 residues. Germline assignment: CDR1 DFQATT and CDR2 SNEGSKA (reference sequence). Between the trimmed V and J ends, which lost 6 bases and 6 bases, there was a span of 11 bases. This CDR3 reads CSAVRGPEAFF. The CDR3 bases are TGCAGTGCGGTCAGGGGACCTGAAGCTTTCTTT.

This clone occurred once. The chain recombines TRBV7-3 with TRBJ2-7; 10 bases are a match to TRBD1. The trim removed 5 bases at V and 1 base at J, leaving 5 bases unmatched. CDR1 and CDR2 (germline): SGHTA, FQGTGA. The CDR3 length is 15 residues. The CDR3 region has the DNA TGTGCCAGCAGCGCCCGGGACAGGGGATCCTACGAGCAGTACTTC. It specifies CASSARDRGSYEQYF.

In DNA, the CDR3 is TGTGCCAGCAGCTCCGGGACAGGGGTCTACAATGAGCAGTTCTTC. Translation gives CASSSGTGVYNEQFF. This chain connects TRBV11-2 to TRBJ2-1; 10 bases fit TRBD1. V was pared by 4 bases and J by 3 bases, with 3 bases of the junction left unmatched. CDR3 length equals 15 residues. Germline loops: CDR1 SGHAT, CDR2 FQNNGV. The entire variable domain, with the rest obtained from reference TRBV11-2 and TRBJ2-1, is as follows: EAGVAQSPRYKIIEKRQSVAFWCNPISGHATLYWYQQILGQGPKLLIQFQNNGVVDDSQLPKDRFSAERLKGVDSTLKIQPAKLEDSAVYLCASSSGTGVYNEQFFGPGTRLTVL.

This rearrangement joins TRBV5-6 to TRBJ2-7, with D perhaps TRBD2 (6 bases). The CDR3 contains 15 residues. Looked up from germline, CDR1 is SGHDT and CDR2 is YYEEEE. The V gene lost 0 bases and the J gene lost 3 bases, with 13 bases spanning the gap. The CDR3 protein is CASSLGISGLYEQYF. CDR3 in DNA: TGTGCCAGCAGCTTGGGTATTAGCGGCCTCTACGAGCAGTACTTC. The full variable domain, rest sourced from reference TRBV5-6 and TRBJ2-7, is DAGVTQSPTHLIKTRGQQVTLRCSPKSGHDTVSWYQQALGQGPQFIFQYYEEEERQRGNFPDRFSGHQFPNYSSELNVNALLLGDSALYLCASSLGISGLYEQYFGPGTRLTVT.

The V call is TRBV28, the J call TRBJ1-4; D is uncertain. V lost 4 bases and J lost 0, with 9 bases in between. CDR3 length: 15 residues. Per germline, CDR1 MDHEN and CDR2 SYDVKM. This CDR3 is CASSSIQTTNEKLFF. DNA of the CDR3: TGTGCCAGCAGTTCCATCCAAACAACTAATGAAAAACTGTTTTTT.

This CDR3 is CASSQVGGTGGNEQYF. The CDR3 nucleotides are TGTGCCAGCAGCCAAGTAGGAGGGACAGGGGGCAACGAGCAGTACTTC. The J gene is TRBJ2-7, the V gene TRBV4-2; 12 bases line up with TRBD1. The germline gives CDR1 LGHNA, CDR2 YNFKEQ. Unmatched junction bases numbered 6, after V lost 1 base and J lost 5 bases. The length of the CDR3 is 16 residues.

The chain combines TRBV4-2 with TRBJ2-1; D is perhaps TRBD2 (5 bases). This CDR3 is built from 14 residues. Germline CDR1 LGHNA, CDR2 YNFKEQ. Deletions cut 0 bases from V and 8 bases from J, with 11 bases between. This chain's CDR3 is CASSQDLGRYEQFF. The CDR3 DNA is TGTGCCAGCAGCCAAGATCTGGGGAGATATGAGCAGTTCTTC.

The genes are TRBV29-1 and TRBJ2-3, with TRBD2 matching 10 bases. CDR1 and CDR2 from the germline V gene are SQVTM and ANQGSEA. This CDR3 contains 14 residues. V gave up 5 bases and J gave up 2 bases; unmatched junction bases: 4. CDR3 DNA: TGCAGCGTTTGGACTAGCGGAACCACAGATACGCAGTATTTT. Translated: CSVWTSGTTDTQYF.

This chain uses TRBV2 with TRBJ1-1, with no clear D. Germline V CDR1 and CDR2: SNHLY, FYNNEI. V gave up 7 bases and J gave up 4 bases, with 16 bases separating them. The CDR3 runs 14 residues. DNA for the CDR3: TGTGCCAGCACTAATGAACGGGGTGGCACTGAAGCTTTCTTT. As protein: CASTNERGGTEAFF.